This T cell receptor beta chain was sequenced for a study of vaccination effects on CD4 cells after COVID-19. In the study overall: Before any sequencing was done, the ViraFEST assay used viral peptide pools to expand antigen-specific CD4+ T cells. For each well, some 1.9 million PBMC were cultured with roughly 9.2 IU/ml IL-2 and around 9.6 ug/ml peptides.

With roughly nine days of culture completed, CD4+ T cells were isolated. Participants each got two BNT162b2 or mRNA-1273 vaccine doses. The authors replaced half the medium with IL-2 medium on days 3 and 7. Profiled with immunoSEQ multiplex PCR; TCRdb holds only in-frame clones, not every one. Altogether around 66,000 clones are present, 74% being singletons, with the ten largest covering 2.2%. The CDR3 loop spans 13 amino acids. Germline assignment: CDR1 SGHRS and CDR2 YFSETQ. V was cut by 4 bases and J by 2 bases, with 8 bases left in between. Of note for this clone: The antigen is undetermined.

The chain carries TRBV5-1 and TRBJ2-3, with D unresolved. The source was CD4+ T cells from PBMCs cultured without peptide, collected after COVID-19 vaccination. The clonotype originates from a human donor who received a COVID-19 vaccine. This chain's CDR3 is CASSLLATDTQYF. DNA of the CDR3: TGCGCCAGCAGCCTTCTGGCCACAGATACGCAGTATTTT.